This T cell receptor beta chain was obtained from a study of Tregs in tolerant kidney transplant recipients (dated 2019 in TCRdb). Study-wide context: The study applied TCRbeta sequencing to find donor-specific regulatory T cells before combined kidney and bone marrow transplantation and then followed those same cells after transplant.

Results the study describes overall, beyond this receptor: Although technical replication error seemed to be minimal, the question of biological reproducibility was not addressed directly. The most biologically relevant and donor-specific TCRbeta repertoire appeared to be identified by expanding Tregs with activated donor B cells. In tolerant patients, donor-specific Tregs expanded more than Tregs overall, which suggests antigen-driven rather than nonspecific expansion. The study was limited by small patient numbers, and the findings need validation in larger populations and under other immunosuppression protocols. Because the PCR primers were changed over time for some patients, nucleotide-level comparison could not be performed across the samples from those patients.

Comment on this clone: Its antigen remains unidentified. Base qualities are not at hand, and no much larger clone is one base apart. Additional DNA sequences in this sample encode the identical CDR3.

Genomic DNA was extracted from sorted cells with the QIAGEN DNeasy Blood and Tissue Kit for TCRbeta CDR3 sequencing. Through immunoSEQ, high-throughput TCRbeta CDR3 sequencing was done commercially, including PCR amplification with internal controls and bias correction. The original pipeline was this. Unique productive TCRbeta sequences were defined by CDR3 nucleotide sequence where primers matched, otherwise by CDR3 amino acid sequence with Vbeta and Jbeta genes. Sorting error was corrected by removing sequences shared between sorted populations at a frequency ratio of 2:1 or less, and the remaining shared sequences were assigned to the higher population. A sequence was defined as donor-reactive if the sequence was expanded at least 5-fold in CFSE-low cells compared with unstimulated cells and had a frequency of at least 0.01% in CFSE-low cells. Repertoire divergence was quantified by Jensen-Shannon divergence calculated from the top 100 TCRbeta sequences ranked by frequency. For samples with multiple sequencing runs, sorting error was corrected separately for each run before the runs were pooled. The table was pulled from immuneACCESS by TCRdb, which kept in-frame rearrangements only. Such tables lose some clones; where checked, under half of the loss comes from unresolved V genes, and the rest has no known cause. Clone size and V and J calls were adopted from that table, with D and trimming inferred from the DNA. The sample table shows tens of thousands of clones, and about 87% are seen once. The top ten clones comprise approximately 3.9% of the sample.

The time point label for this specimen denotes: 6 months after combined kidney and bone marrow transplant. The transplants used related donors along with nonmyeloablative bone marrow transplantation, and in the human trials mixed chimerism was transient. Thawed PBMCs were FACS-sorted into unstimulated Tregs (CD4+CD25+CD127-), CD4+ non-Tregs (CD4+CD25-), CD4 cells and CD8 cells. Patients were 4 combined kidney and bone marrow transplant recipients from the ITN036ST trial, and only these trial subjects had samples available. Healthy control blood was separated into PBMCs by Ficoll density gradient and cryopreserved, and patient PBMCs were collected both before and after transplant. From cysteine to phenylalanine, the CDR3 is 16 amino acids long. Kept here is only the CDR3 DNA, which spans 48 bases and is read in frame from base 1. At the junction V is shortened by 3 bases and J by 7 bases; bases outside the gene matches: 11. The CDR1 and CDR2 encoded by the germline V gene are LGHNA and YNFKEQ.

This TCR was recovered from a human patient who received a combined kidney and bone marrow transplant. A transplant means some T cells may be of graft donor rather than patient origin. The chain couples TRBV4-2 to TRBJ1-5, and TRBD1 aligns with 8 junction nucleotides. Sequencing used CD4+ T cells from blood (PBMCs), obtained 6 months after the transplant. At the DNA level, the sequence is TGTGCCAGCAGCCACCCTGACAGGGGAGGGAACCAGCCCCAGCATTTT. This yields the protein CASSHPDRGGNQPQHF.